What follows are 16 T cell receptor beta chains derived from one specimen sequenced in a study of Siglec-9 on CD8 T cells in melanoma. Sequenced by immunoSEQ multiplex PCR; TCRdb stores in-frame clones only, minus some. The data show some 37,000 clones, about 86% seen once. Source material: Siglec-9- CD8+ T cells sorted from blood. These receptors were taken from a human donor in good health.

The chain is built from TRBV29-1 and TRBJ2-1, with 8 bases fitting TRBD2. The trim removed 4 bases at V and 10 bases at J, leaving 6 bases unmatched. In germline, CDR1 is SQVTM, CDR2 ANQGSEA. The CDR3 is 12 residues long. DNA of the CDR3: TGCAGCGTTGCGGGACTAGTAGGCGAGCAGTTCTTC. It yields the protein CSVAGLVGEQFF.

The CDR3 sequence: CASRDLGLELFF. CDR3 DNA: TGTGCCAGCAGAGACCTAGGATTGGAGCTGTTTTTT. The genes are TRBV6-1 and TRBJ2-2; D uncertain. Germline V lookup: CDR1 MNHNS, CDR2 SASEGT. V dropped 6 bases and J dropped 10 bases, with 12 bases sitting between them. The CDR3 is 12 residues long.

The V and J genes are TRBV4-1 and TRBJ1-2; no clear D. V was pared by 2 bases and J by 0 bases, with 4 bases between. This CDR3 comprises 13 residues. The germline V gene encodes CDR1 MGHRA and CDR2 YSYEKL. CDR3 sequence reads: CASSQRANYGYTF. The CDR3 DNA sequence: TGCGCCAGCAGCCAAAGAGCTAACTATGGCTACACCTTC.

The CDR3 DNA is TGCGCCAGCAGCCTCCCCTTTACTAGCGGGATAAACAATGAGCAGTTCTTC. This encodes CASSLPFTSGINNEQFF. The chain uses TRBV5-1 and TRBJ2-1; TRBD2 matches 10 bases. V lost 4 bases to trimming and J lost 5 bases; unmatched junction nucleotides: 12. CDR3 length equals 17 residues. Germline V gene sequence: CDR1 SGHRS, CDR2 YFSETQ.

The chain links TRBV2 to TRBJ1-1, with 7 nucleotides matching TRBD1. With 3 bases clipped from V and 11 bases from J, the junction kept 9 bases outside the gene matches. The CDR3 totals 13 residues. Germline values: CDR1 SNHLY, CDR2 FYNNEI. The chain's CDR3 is CASSEDRPLRAFF. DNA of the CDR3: TGTGCCAGCAGTGAGGACAGGCCGCTGAGGGCTTTCTTT.

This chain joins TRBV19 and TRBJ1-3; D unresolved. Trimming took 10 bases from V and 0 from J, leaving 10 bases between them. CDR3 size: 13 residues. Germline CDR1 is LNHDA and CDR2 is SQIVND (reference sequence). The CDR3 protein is CATEGSSGNTIYF. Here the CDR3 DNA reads TGTGCCACTGAAGGGAGCTCTGGAAACACCATATATTTT.

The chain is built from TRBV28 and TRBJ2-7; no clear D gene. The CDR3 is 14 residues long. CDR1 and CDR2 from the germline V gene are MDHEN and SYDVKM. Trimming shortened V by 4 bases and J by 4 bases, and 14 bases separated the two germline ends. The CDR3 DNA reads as TGTGCCAGCAGTTCCCCCGTTTATGATTACGAGCAGTACTTC. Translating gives CASSSPVYDYEQYF.

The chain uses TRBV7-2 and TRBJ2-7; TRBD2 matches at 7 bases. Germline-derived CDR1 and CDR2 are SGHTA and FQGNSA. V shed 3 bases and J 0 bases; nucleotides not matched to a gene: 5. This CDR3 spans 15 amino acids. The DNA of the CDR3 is TGTGCCAGCAGCTTCTCTAGCGGCTTCTCCTACGAGCAGTACTTC. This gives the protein CASSFSSGFSYEQYF. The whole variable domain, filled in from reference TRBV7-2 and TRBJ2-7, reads GAGVSQSPSNKVTEKGKDVELRCDPISGHTALYWYRQSLGQGLEFLIYFQGNSAPDKSGLPSDRFSAERTGGSVSTLTIQRTQQEDSAVYLCASSFSSGFSYEQYFGPGTRLTVT.

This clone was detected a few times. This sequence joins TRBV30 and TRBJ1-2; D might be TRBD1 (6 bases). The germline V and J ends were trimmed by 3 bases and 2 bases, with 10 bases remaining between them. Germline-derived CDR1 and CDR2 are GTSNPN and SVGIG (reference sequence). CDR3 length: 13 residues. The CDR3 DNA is TGTGCCTGGAGACAGGGACTCAACTATGGCTACACCTTC. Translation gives CAWRQGLNYGYTF.

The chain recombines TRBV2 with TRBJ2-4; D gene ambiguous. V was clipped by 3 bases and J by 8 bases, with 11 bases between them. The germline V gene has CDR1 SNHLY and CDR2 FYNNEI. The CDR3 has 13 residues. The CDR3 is CASSDWHRDIQYF. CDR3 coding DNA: TGTGCCAGCAGTGATTGGCATAGGGACATTCAGTACTTC.

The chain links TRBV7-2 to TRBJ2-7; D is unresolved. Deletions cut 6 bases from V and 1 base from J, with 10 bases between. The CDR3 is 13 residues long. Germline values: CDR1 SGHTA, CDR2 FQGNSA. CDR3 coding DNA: TGTGCCAGCAGGAGGACCGCGTCCTACGAGCAGTACTTC. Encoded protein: CASRRTASYEQYF. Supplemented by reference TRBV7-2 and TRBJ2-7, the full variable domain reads GAGVSQSPSNKVTEKGKDVELRCDPISGHTALYWYRQSLGQGLEFLIYFQGNSAPDKSGLPSDRFSAERTGGSVSTLTIQRTQQEDSAVYLCASRRTASYEQYFGPGTRLTVT.

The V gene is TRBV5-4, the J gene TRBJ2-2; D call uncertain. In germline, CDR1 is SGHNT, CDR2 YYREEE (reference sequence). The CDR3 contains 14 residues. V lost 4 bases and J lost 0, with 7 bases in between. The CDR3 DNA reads TGTGCCAGCAGCACTCGACCGAACACCGGGGAGCTGTTTTTT. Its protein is CASSTRPNTGELFF.

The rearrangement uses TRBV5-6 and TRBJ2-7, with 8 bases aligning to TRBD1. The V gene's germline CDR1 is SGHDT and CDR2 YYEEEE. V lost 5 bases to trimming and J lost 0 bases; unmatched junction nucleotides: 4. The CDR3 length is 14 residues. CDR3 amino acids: CASSGQGSSYEQYF. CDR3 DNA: TGTGCCAGCAGTGGACAGGGATCCTCCTACGAGCAGTACTTC.

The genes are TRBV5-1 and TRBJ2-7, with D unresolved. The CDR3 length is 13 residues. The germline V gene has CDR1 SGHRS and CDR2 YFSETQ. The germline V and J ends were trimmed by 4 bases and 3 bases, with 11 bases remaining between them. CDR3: CASSPRADYEQYF. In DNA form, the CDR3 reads TGCGCCAGCAGCCCCCGCGCGGACTACGAGCAGTACTTC.

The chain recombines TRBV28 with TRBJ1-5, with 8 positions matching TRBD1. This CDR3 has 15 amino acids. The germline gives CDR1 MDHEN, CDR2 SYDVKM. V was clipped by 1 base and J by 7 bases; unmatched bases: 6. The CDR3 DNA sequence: TGTGCCAGCAGTTTATTAACAGGGGGTCCACAGCCCCAGCATTTT. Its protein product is CASSLLTGGPQPQHF.

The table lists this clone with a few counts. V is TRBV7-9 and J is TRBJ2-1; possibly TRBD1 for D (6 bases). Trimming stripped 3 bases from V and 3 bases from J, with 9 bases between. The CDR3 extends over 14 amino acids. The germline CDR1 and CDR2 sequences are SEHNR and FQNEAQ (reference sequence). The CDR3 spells CASSLDSHYNEQFF. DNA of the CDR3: TGTGCCAGCAGCTTGGACAGCCACTACAATGAGCAGTTCTTC.